This entry is about one T cell receptor (beta chain). The entry originates in a study of T-cell memory formation after mild COVID-19. Study-level information: TCR clusters were mostly donor specific.

TCRdb recomputed calls from the 5' RACE reads with MiXCR, one row per CDR3 protein. The table shows roughly 510,000 distinct CDR3 sequences, with about 18% occurring only once. CDR1 SQVTM and CDR2 ANQGSEA come from the germline V gene. The CDR3 covers 14 residues. The V and J ends lost 4 bases and 0 bases respectively, with 12 bases between them. V usage is TRBV29-1 and J usage is TRBJ1-2; no clear D. Sequenced input: PBMCs or a T cell subset sorted from them (not recorded which). The TCR originated in an adult woman who had mild COVID-19 (a few samples of this study predate the infection). Cell type and time point are not known. CDR3 DNA sequence: TGCAGCGTTGCTGGCTCGACCCCTAACTATGGCTACACCTTC. Amino acids: CSVAGSTPNYGYTF.